This T cell receptor (beta chain) was sequenced for a study of T-cell memory formation after mild COVID-19. Of note for this clonotype: No antigen is known for it.

Each CDR3 protein is one row after TCRdb ran MiXCR on the 5' RACE reads. The sample lists hundreds of thousands of distinct CDR3 sequences; 12% to 15% were seen once. Study findings and constraints: Chiefly within CM and EM were the contracting CD4+ clones; CD8+ ones were within EMRA. CD4+ bias marked clones expanding day 15 to 37, unlike balanced contracting clones.

The V and J ends lost 2 bases and 1 base respectively, with 21 bases between them. The CDR3 totals 18 residues. Germline CDR1 and CDR2: DFQATT and SNEGSKA (reference sequence). This TCR came from a young man who had mild COVID-19 (a few samples of this study predate the infection). Cell type and time point are not known. Input material: PBMCs or a T cell subset sorted from them (not recorded which). The chain carries TRBV20-1 and TRBJ2-4, with D possibly TRBD1 on 6 matching bases. CDR3 protein: CSARPMDSRKVAKNIQYF. As DNA, the CDR3 is TGCAGTGCTAGACCGATGGACAGCCGTAAGGTTGCCAAAAACATTCAGTACTTC.